Listed here are 8 T cell receptor beta chains from one sample, sequenced in a study of shared clonotypes between healthy human individuals. TCRdb keeps only in-frame clones here, not all; method: immunoSEQ multiplex PCR. The sample shows approximately 740,000 clones, around 67% of them seen only once. The sequencing sample was made of memory CD4+ T cells sorted from blood. Subset here: CD45RA-negative fraction. Receptors originate from a woman in her thirties in good health.

This clone was seen a few times. V gene TRBV28 combines with J gene TRBJ2-7; tentative D call: TRBD1 (6 bases). This CDR3 is built from 14 residues. The V and J ends lost 6 bases and 2 bases respectively, with 14 bases between them. In germline, CDR1 is MDHEN, CDR2 SYDVKM. The CDR3 DNA sequence: TGTGCCAGCAGCACCGGGACAATCCCCTACGAGCAGTACTTC. This encodes CASSTGTIPYEQYF.

The rearrangement links TRBV19 to TRBJ2-3; D gene ambiguous. Deletions cut 4 bases from V and 0 bases from J, with 8 bases between. CDR3 length: 14 amino acids. Germline CDR1 is LNHDA and CDR2 is SQIVND (reference sequence). As DNA, the CDR3 is TGTGCCAGTAGTAATACAGCGAGCACAGATACGCAGTATTTT. As protein: CASSNTASTDTQYF.

The gene calls are TRBV11-2 and TRBJ1-1, with D hard to call. Looked up from germline, CDR1 is SGHAT and CDR2 is FQNNGV. Trimming shortened V by 7 bases and J by 1 base, and 16 bases separated the two germline ends. The length of the CDR3 is 15 residues. In DNA, the CDR3 is TGTGCCAGCAACAACCCGTCGTTCGGGAACACTGAAGCTTTCTTT. As protein: CASNNPSFGNTEAFF. The variable domain in full, with the rest retrieved from reference TRBV11-2 and TRBJ1-1, is EAGVAQSPRYKIIEKRQSVAFWCNPISGHATLYWYQQILGQGPKLLIQFQNNGVVDDSQLPKDRFSAERLKGVDSTLKIQPAKLEDSAVYLCASNNPSFGNTEAFFGQGTRLTVV.

The chain combines TRBV7-2 with TRBJ1-5, with D possibly being TRBD1 (5 bases). Germline CDR1 SGHTA, CDR2 FQGNSA. V was shortened by 4 bases and J by 6 bases, with 13 bases between the two germline ends. The CDR3 has 14 residues. The DNA of the CDR3 is TGTGCCAGCAGCTCCGGGACGGAGGGTCAGCCCCAGCATTTT. Amino acid sequence: CASSSGTEGQPQHF.

This clone was seen a handful of times. The rearrangement uses TRBV11-2 and TRBJ1-2; 8 bases align to TRBD1. CDR1 and CDR2 from the germline V gene are SGHAT and FQNNGV. The CDR3 sequence is 16 residues long. With V trimmed by 0 bases and J by 8 bases, 11 bases remained unmatched. The DNA for the CDR3 is TGTGCCAGCAGCTTAGACAGGTCGCAGGGGGCGCGCGGCTACACCTTC. Its translation is CASSLDRSQGARGYTF.

V usage is TRBV9 and J usage is TRBJ1-2; 7 bases are a match to TRBD1. Germline V gene lookup returns CDR1 SGDLS and CDR2 YYNGEE. V lost 0 bases, J lost 4 bases, and 6 bases stayed unmatched. This CDR3 comprises 15 residues. The CDR3 is CASSVDHRGVYGYTF. For the CDR3, the DNA is TGTGCCAGCAGCGTAGACCACAGGGGAGTCTATGGCTACACCTTC. The whole variable domain, remainder taken from reference TRBV9 and TRBJ1-2, is DSGVTQTPKHLITATGQRVTLRCSPRSGDLSVYWYQQSLDQGLQFLIQYYNGEERAKGNILERFSAQQFPDLHSELNLSSLELGDSALYFCASSVDHRGVYGYTFGSGTRLTVV.

The genes are TRBV6-5 and TRBJ2-7; TRBD1 aligns across 10 bases. With V trimmed by 0 bases and J by 1 base, 3 bases remained unmatched. The CDR3 totals 16 residues. From germline, CDR1 is MNHEY and CDR2 SVGAGI. The CDR3: CASSYSRGQGSYEQYF. CDR3 sequence (DNA): TGTGCCAGCAGTTACTCGCGGGGACAGGGGTCCTACGAGCAGTACTTC.

V and J are TRBV13 and TRBJ1-1; TRBD1 aligns across 7 bases. Germline loops: CDR1 PRHDT, CDR2 FYEKMQ (reference sequence). V lost 8 bases, J lost 4 bases, and 10 bases stayed unmatched. The CDR3 contains 14 residues. The CDR3 here is CASARRGRATEAFF. CDR3 DNA sequence: TGTGCCAGCGCCAGGAGGGGGCGCGCCACTGAAGCTTTCTTT.